Below are 22 T cell receptor beta chains sequenced from a single sample in a study of T-cell reconstitution after alpha-beta-depleted transplantation in children. The TCRbeta library was prepared with unique molecular identifiers. TCRdb ran MiXCR on the PCR reads and lists one entry per CDR3 protein. Of hundreds of thousands of distinct CDR3 sequences in the sample, about 15% were seen once. Source: PBMCs, mostly from graft donor cells, taken 360 days after TCRalphabeta/CD19-depleted stem cell transplant. The receptors come from a male patient younger than 18 who had a stem cell transplant for acute lymphoblastic leukemia, so the T cells may come from the graft donor.

V gene TRBV5-6 combines with J gene TRBJ2-7; D remains ambiguous. The V end lost 1 base, the J end lost 5 bases, and 10 bases lay between the germline ends. CDR3 length: 13 residues. Germline loops: CDR1 SGHDT, CDR2 YYEEEE. The CDR3 spells CASSLLGFHEQYF. CDR3 sequence (DNA): TGTGCCAGCAGCTTGCTGGGGTTTCACGAGCAGTACTTC. Supplemented by reference TRBV5-6 and TRBJ2-7, the full variable domain reads DAGVTQSPTHLIKTRGQQVTLRCSPKSGHDTVSWYQQALGQGPQFIFQYYEEEERQRGNFPDRFSGHQFPNYSSELNVNALLLGDSALYLCASSLLGFHEQYFGPGTRLTVT.

V gene TRBV20-1 combines with J gene TRBJ1-6, with D perhaps TRBD1 (5 bases). Germline CDR1 reads DFQATT; CDR2 reads SNEGSKA (reference sequence). This CDR3 has 14 amino acids. The germline V and J ends were trimmed by 0 bases and 6 bases, with 9 bases remaining between them. CDR3 DNA: TGCAGTGCTAGAGACGGGGGTTTTAATTCACCCCTCCACTTT. Translation: CSARDGGFNSPLHF.

The chain uses TRBV9 and TRBJ2-2, with 11 nucleotides matching TRBD2. The V segment lost 0 bases and the J segment 1 base; nucleotides outside the gene matches: 2. Germline CDR1 is SGDLS and CDR2 is YYNGEE. The CDR3 totals 17 residues. The CDR3 region is CASSVELAGENTGELFF. The CDR3 bases are TGTGCCAGCAGCGTAGAACTAGCGGGAGAGAACACCGGGGAGCTGTTTTTT.

The CDR3 region has the DNA TGTGCCAGCAGTTTACTGGGCCCCAATGAGCAGTTCTTC. This translates into CASSLLGPNEQFF. V gene TRBV27 combines with J gene TRBJ2-1; D not certain. There are 13 residues in the CDR3. CDR1 and CDR2 (germline): MNHEY, SMNVEV (reference sequence). V dropped 2 bases and J dropped 6 bases, with 8 bases sitting between them.

V and J are TRBV27 and TRBJ1-2; 7 bases map to TRBD1. Germline CDR1 reads MNHEY; CDR2 reads SMNVEV (reference sequence). The CDR3 runs 16 residues. V was clipped by 0 bases and J by 5 bases; unmatched bases: 9. The CDR3 DNA is TGTGCCAGCAGTTTATCGGCGGGGGACAGCCCATATGGCTACACCTTC. Its protein is CASSLSAGDSPYGYTF.

The chain couples TRBV7-3 to TRBJ2-5; TRBD2 agrees at 7 bases. Germline values: CDR1 SGHTA, CDR2 FQGTGA. This CDR3 is 14 amino acids long. With 5 bases clipped from V and 5 bases from J, the junction kept 8 bases outside the gene matches. Written as DNA, the CDR3 is TGTGCCAGCAGCCCAAGCGGGATGGCGGAGACCCAGTACTTC. Its protein product is CASSPSGMAETQYF.

This clonotype was seen a few times. This chain connects TRBV10-3 to TRBJ2-1, with 12 bases identical to TRBD2. Germline V gene lookup returns CDR1 ENHRY and CDR2 SYGVKD. Trimming took 6 bases from V and 1 from J; bases not matched to a gene: 16. CDR3 length: 20 amino acids. As DNA, the CDR3 is TGTGCCATCAGCCCCACCCTTCTAGCGGGAGGGCCTGGGTCCTACAATGAGCAGTTCTTC. This gives the protein CAISPTLLAGGPGSYNEQFF.

This clonotype was picked up a small number of times. The genes are TRBV7-6 and TRBJ2-5; the match to TRBD2 covers 10 bases. V lost 1 base to trimming and J lost 4 bases; unmatched junction nucleotides: 9. This CDR3 contains 17 residues. Germline CDR1 is SGHVS and CDR2 is FNYEAQ. The CDR3 region is CASSLVASGSFGETQYF. The CDR3 coding sequence is TGTGCCAGCAGCTTAGTGGCTAGCGGGAGCTTTGGAGAGACCCAGTACTTC.

This clonotype was observed a few times. In DNA form, the CDR3 reads TGCAGCGTCTTGACGGCCTCCCGTAGTGGCTACACCTTC. Protein product: CSVLTASRSGYTF. V usage is TRBV29-1 and J usage is TRBJ1-2; D is uncertain. CDR3 length equals 13 residues. Germline lookup yields CDR1 SQVTM and CDR2 ANQGSEA. Trimming took 6 bases from V and 7 from J, leaving 18 bases between them.

The genes are TRBV5-1 and TRBJ1-4; D gene ambiguous. Germline V lookup: CDR1 SGHRS, CDR2 YFSETQ. This CDR3 comprises 15 residues. V dropped 1 base and J dropped 0 bases, with 7 bases sitting between them. Written as DNA, the CDR3 is TGCGCCAGCAGCTTGACCCAGACAACTAATGAAAAACTGTTTTTT. This translates into CASSLTQTTNEKLFF.

This clonotype was seen more than once but under ten times. The chain has TRBV9 and TRBJ2-1; D is possibly TRBD1 or TRBD2 (5 bases each). CDR3 size: 15 residues. The germline gives CDR1 SGDLS, CDR2 YYNGEE. Trimming pared 7 bases from V and 0 bases from J, leaving 14 bases between. The CDR3 nucleotides read TGTGCCAGCCAAGGGACCCCATTCTCCTACAATGAGCAGTTCTTC. Translated: CASQGTPFSYNEQFF.

At least ten counts were recorded for this clonotype. V gene TRBV13 combines with J gene TRBJ2-3, with D perhaps matching TRBD2 (6 bases). Germline V gene lookup returns CDR1 PRHDT and CDR2 FYEKMQ (reference sequence). Between the trimmed V and J ends, which lost 4 bases and 2 bases, there was a span of 10 bases. The CDR3 runs 14 residues. In nucleotides, the CDR3 is TGTGCCAGCAGCTCGGGACTCAACACAGATACGCAGTATTTT. This sequence encodes CASSSGLNTDTQYF.

This chain joins TRBV6-2 or TRBV6-3 and TRBJ2-4, with 7 bases identical to TRBD1. This CDR3 has 16 amino acids. Germline V gene data show CDR1 as MNHEY and CDR2 as SVGEGT. Losses at the gene ends were 5 bases for V and 1 base for J; bases not matched to a gene: 8. The CDR3 sequence is CASSPTGVLAKNIQYF. The CDR3 DNA reads as TGTGCCAGCAGTCCCACAGGGGTCCTCGCCAAAAACATTCAGTACTTC.

The V and J genes are TRBV4-1 and TRBJ2-7, with D possibly matching TRBD2 (6 bases). The germline gives CDR1 MGHRA, CDR2 YSYEKL. V lost 3 bases and J 4 bases, leaving 13 bases between the germline ends. There are 14 residues in the CDR3. This chain's CDR3 is CASSHGLLLYEQYF. CDR3 nucleotides: TGCGCCAGCAGCCACGGACTACTACTATACGAGCAGTACTTC.

This clonotype was seen at least ten times. CDR3: CASSYGTVYGYTF. DNA for the CDR3: TGTGCCAGCAGCTACGGGACAGTCTATGGCTACACCTTC. This chain links TRBV6-5 with TRBJ1-2, with TRBD1 identical over 7 bases. Per germline, CDR1 MNHEY and CDR2 SVGAGI. This CDR3 has 13 amino acids. J was trimmed by 4 bases and V by 6 bases; bases with no gene match: 5.

There are many counts of this clonotype. V gene TRBV5-1 combines with J gene TRBJ2-2, with 7 nucleotides matching TRBD1. V lost 0 bases, J lost 5 bases, and 1 base stayed unmatched. CDR3 length: 14 residues. The germline CDR1 and CDR2 sequences are SGHRS and YFSETQ. The CDR3 loop reads CASSLVQGTGELFF. The CDR3 DNA reads TGCGCCAGCAGCTTGGTACAGGGGACCGGGGAGCTGTTTTTT. The entire variable domain, with the rest obtained from reference TRBV5-1 and TRBJ2-2, is as follows: KAGVTQTPRYLIKTRGQQVTLSCSPISGHRSVSWYQQTPGQGLQFLFEYFSETQRNKGNFPGRFSGRQFSNSRSEMNVSTLELGDSALYLCASSLVQGTGELFFGEGSRLTVL.

V usage is TRBV20-1 and J usage is TRBJ2-5, with 11 positions matching TRBD2. Losses at the gene ends were 4 bases for V and 1 base for J; bases not matched to a gene: 5. CDR1 is DFQATT, CDR2 SNEGSKA, per germline (reference sequence). The CDR3 runs 15 residues. CDR3: CSANPTSGIQETQYF. CDR3 bases: TGCAGTGCTAATCCGACTAGCGGGATCCAAGAGACCCAGTACTTC.

In its sample, this clonotype was seen a few times. The chain combines TRBV29-1 with TRBJ1-1; tentative D call: TRBD1 (5 bases). Trimming left V 3 bases short and J 3 bases short, with 11 bases between. CDR3 length: 13 residues. The germline CDR1 and CDR2 sequences are SQVTM and ANQGSEA. Here the CDR3 DNA reads TGCAGCGTTGAGTATGGGGGGGACACTGAAGCTTTCTTT. Protein product: CSVEYGGDTEAFF. The complete variable domain, with remaining parts taken from reference TRBV29-1 and TRBJ1-1, reads SAVISQKPSRDICQRGTSLTIQCQVDSQVTMMFWYRQQPGQSLTLIATANQGSEATYESGFVIDKFPISRPNLTFSTLTVSNMSPEDSSIYLCSVEYGGDTEAFFGQGTRLTVV.

DNA of the CDR3: TGTGCCAGCAGCCAGTCTCCACGGGTAGCGGGGCACACAGATACGCAGTATTTT. It yields the protein CASSQSPRVAGHTDTQYF. The chain carries TRBV4-2 and TRBJ2-3, with 8 bases aligning to TRBD2. Germline V gene data show CDR1 as LGHNA and CDR2 as YNFKEQ. V gave up 3 bases and J gave up 2 bases; unmatched junction bases: 13. The CDR3 spans 18 residues.

V gene TRBV7-9 combines with J gene TRBJ2-2; 7 bases are a match to TRBD1. Germline V gives CDR1 SEHNR, CDR2 FQNEAQ (reference sequence). The CDR3 is 16 amino acids. The junction had 4 bases not matched to a gene; V was cut back by 2 bases and J by 1 base. The CDR3 DNA reads as TGTGCCAGCAGCTTAAAAGGACAGGAGAACACCGGGGAGCTGTTTTTT. Translating gives CASSLKGQENTGELFF. Supplemented by reference TRBV7-9 and TRBJ2-2, the full variable domain reads DTGVSQNPRHKITKRGQNVTFRCDPISEHNRLYWYRQTLGQGPEFLTYFQNEAQLEKSRLLSDRFSAERPKGSFSTLEIQRTEQGDSAMYLCASSLKGQENTGELFFGEGSRLTVL.

This clonotype came up many times. The V gene is TRBV11-2, the J gene TRBJ2-2, with no clear D. Trimming stripped 3 bases from V and 4 bases from J, with 3 bases between. In germline, CDR1 is SGHAT, CDR2 FQNNGV. The CDR3 covers 12 residues. The CDR3 reads CASSFATGELFF. CDR3 nucleotide sequence: TGTGCCAGCAGCTTTGCCACCGGGGAGCTGTTTTTT. The complete variable domain, with remaining parts taken from reference TRBV11-2 and TRBJ2-2, reads EAGVAQSPRYKIIEKRQSVAFWCNPISGHATLYWYQQILGQGPKLLIQFQNNGVVDDSQLPKDRFSAERLKGVDSTLKIQPAKLEDSAVYLCASSFATGELFFGEGSRLTVL.

This chain joins TRBV5-1 and TRBJ2-7, with 8 bases aligning to TRBD2. Germline CDR1 and CDR2: SGHRS and YFSETQ. V lost 8 bases, J lost 3 bases, and 7 bases stayed unmatched. This CDR3 spans 13 amino acids. The DNA for the CDR3 is TGCGCCAGTAACAGCGGGAGCGGCTACGAGCAGTACTTC. This sequence encodes CASNSGSGYEQYF.